This T cell receptor beta chain was found in a study of T-cell reconstitution after alpha-beta-depleted transplantation in children. There are many counts of this clonotype. What it recognizes is unknown. Whole-study findings and limits: The main origin of T-cell counts and diversity one year after transplant was newly produced T cells. Surviving recipient T cells and thymic progenitors produced the high day-60 TCRbeta diversity seen in some patients. Several hundred expanded graft clones reportedly gave rise to the alpha-beta T cells present about two months after transplant.

TCRbeta library preparation incorporated unique molecular identifiers. TCRdb fed the PCR reads into MiXCR, producing one record per CDR3 protein. The sample has almost 250,000 distinct CDR3 sequences, roughly 24% seen once. This clonotype originated in a girl aged 2-15 years with Fanconi anemia, due to receive a stem cell transplant. The material sequenced was PBMCs, taken before TCRalphabeta/CD19-depleted stem cell transplant.

The CDR3 here is CASSLGSTDTQYF. For the CDR3, the DNA is TGTGCCAGCAGTTTGGGGTCCACAGATACGCAGTATTTT. The V call is TRBV28, the J call TRBJ2-3, with D uncertain. The CDR3 extends over 13 amino acids. Germline V gene data show CDR1 as MDHEN and CDR2 as SYDVKM. V lost 3 bases and J lost 2, with 6 bases in between.